The T cell receptor (beta chain) under discussion was sequenced for a study of shared clonotypes between healthy human individuals. Study-level information: Each donor's CD4 naive and CD4 memory cells filled three plates apiece, CD8 naive two, and CD8 memory one.

Regarding the study as a whole: Despite large depth, rarefaction showed incomplete sorted-subset sequencing.

In the case of this clone: Its antigen is still unknown.

In the CD4+ fraction, cells were divided into CD45RA+ naive and CD45RA-negative memory subsets. This CDR3 region has 14 residues. With 2 bases removed from V and 1 base from J, the gap between germline ends came to 10 bases. Germline CDR1 reads SGHDT; CDR2 reads YYEEEE. Genomic DNA per cell subset filled all wells of several immunoSEQ plates. Clones were read by immunoSEQ multiplex PCR, and TCRdb kept only the in-frame ones, dropping some. Seen here are around 2,000,000 clones, roughly 96% observed once, and the top ten hold 0.13%. Sequencing was performed on naive CD4+ T cells sorted from blood. As to subset: CD45RA+ positively selected. The origin of this receptor is a man younger than 30 in good health. This sequence joins TRBV5-6 and TRBJ2-7, with D unclear. The CDR3 is CASSFSSTSYEQYF. The CDR3 DNA follows: TGTGCCAGCAGCTTCAGCAGCACTTCCTACGAGCAGTACTTC. The full variable domain, completed using reference TRBV5-6 and TRBJ2-7, is DAGVTQSPTHLIKTRGQQVTLRCSPKSGHDTVSWYQQALGQGPQFIFQYYEEEERQRGNFPDRFSGHQFPNYSSELNVNALLLGDSALYLCASSFSSTSYEQYFGPGTRLTVT.